Below, 29 T cell receptor beta chains from the same sample are listed, as sequenced in a study of Ad26.COV2.S vaccination and SARS-CoV-2 variants. This sample's treatment: 15 to 20 received Ad26.COV2.S at low or high dose, single or two shots; several received placebo; per-sample allocation not given. Day 63 after the first vaccine or placebo injection was the time point for sampling. Profiling relied on immunoSEQ multiplex PCR, and the TCRdb table lists in-frame clones only, not all of them. The sample holds hundreds of thousands of clones, roughly 84% seen once. The sample was peripheral blood, taken in a trial of Ad26.COV2.S vaccine versus placebo. The receptors derive from a person aged 18 to 65 who received the Ad26.COV2.S COVID-19 vaccine or a placebo.

This chain links TRBV5-6 with TRBJ1-2, with D tentatively TRBD1 (6 bases). Germline V gene sequence: CDR1 SGHDT, CDR2 YYEEEE. There are 12 residues in the CDR3. The germline V and J ends were trimmed by 4 bases and 7 bases, with 11 bases remaining between them. This chain's CDR3 is CASSVRDIGYTF. The CDR3 DNA reads TGTGCCAGCAGCGTTAGGGACATTGGCTACACCTTC.

This clone has just a few counts. Other DNA sequences in this sample translate to the same CDR3. The rearrangement uses TRBV19 and TRBJ1-5, with D perhaps TRBD1 (5 bases). Looked up from germline, CDR1 is LNHDA and CDR2 is SQIVND (reference sequence). This CDR3 spans 13 amino acids. V shed 4 bases and J shed 4 bases, with 8 bases lying between them. CDR3 nucleotide sequence: TGTGCCAGTAGTACGAAGGGGAATCAGCCCCAGCATTTT. Its translation: CASSTKGNQPQHF.

The rearrangement uses TRBV20-1 and TRBJ2-4, with a weak D call TRBD1 (5 bases). The V end lost 3 bases, the J end lost 4 bases, and 7 bases lay between the germline ends. The CDR3 covers 12 residues. Germline CDR1 DFQATT, CDR2 SNEGSKA (reference sequence). The CDR3 nucleotides read TGCAGTGCTAGTAAGGGGAAAAACATTCAGTACTTC. It codes for CSASKGKNIQYF.

The chain links TRBV7-6 to TRBJ2-1; D uncertain. V shed 1 base and J shed 10 bases, with 8 bases lying between them. The CDR3 has 12 amino acids. Germline V gene data show CDR1 as SGHVS and CDR2 as FNYEAQ. This CDR3 is CASSLGLREQFF. For the CDR3, the DNA is TGTGCCAGCAGCTTAGGTTTAAGGGAGCAGTTCTTC.

V gene TRBV4-2 combines with J gene TRBJ2-7, with TRBD1 matching 12 bases. Per germline, CDR1 LGHNA and CDR2 YNFKEQ. The CDR3 contains 16 residues. After removal of 1 base from V and 4 bases from J, the junction contained 5 bases not matched to a gene. The CDR3 DNA sequence: TGTGCCAGCAGCCAAGTGACGGGACAGGGGGCTTACGAGCAGTACTTC. It translates to CASSQVTGQGAYEQYF.

This chain links TRBV10-3 with TRBJ1-1; 7 bases line up with TRBD1. V lost 6 bases to trimming and J lost 4 bases; unmatched junction nucleotides: 8. The CDR3 has 14 amino acids. CDR1 and CDR2 from the germline V gene are ENHRY and SYGVKD. CDR3 coding DNA: TGTGCCATCAGAGTTACAGGGGTCCGCACTGAAGCTTTCTTT. Translation gives CAIRVTGVRTEAFF.

V gene TRBV29-1 combines with J gene TRBJ2-7; 8 bases match TRBD2. The germline V gene encodes CDR1 SQVTM and CDR2 ANQGSEA. V lost 4 bases, J lost 8 bases, and 4 bases stayed unmatched. The CDR3 sequence is 11 residues long. CDR3 sequence reads: CSVVRGGKQYF. CDR3 DNA: TGCAGCGTTGTCCGGGGGGGCAAGCAGTACTTC.

The gene calls are TRBV7-2 and TRBJ1-2; no definite D call. The germline V gene encodes CDR1 SGHTA and CDR2 FQGNSA. V was pared by 2 bases and J by 1 base, with 11 bases between. This CDR3 contains 15 residues. The CDR3 bases are TGTGCCAGCAGCTTATTCGGGGAGGGTAACTATGGCTACACCTTC. This encodes CASSLFGEGNYGYTF. The full variable domain, completed using reference TRBV7-2 and TRBJ1-2, is GAGVSQSPSNKVTEKGKDVELRCDPISGHTALYWYRQSLGQGLEFLIYFQGNSAPDKSGLPSDRFSAERTGGSVSTLTIQRTQQEDSAVYLCASSLFGEGNYGYTFGSGTRLTVV.

V and J are TRBV30 and TRBJ1-5; D is ambiguous. Germline lookup yields CDR1 GTSNPN and CDR2 SVGIG (reference sequence). Trimming took off 2 bases at V and 1 base at J, with 12 bases between the two ends. The CDR3 has 15 residues. The chain's CDR3 is CAWSTGSGSNQPQHF. The CDR3 bases are TGTGCCTGGAGTACCGGCTCAGGAAGCAATCAGCCCCAGCATTTT.

The chain recombines TRBV3-1 (or the pseudogene TRBV3-2) with TRBJ2-2; 7 bases fit TRBD2. The CDR3 has 16 residues. CDR1 and CDR2 from the germline V gene are LGHDT and YNNKEL (reference sequence). Unmatched junction bases numbered 9, after V lost 1 base and J lost 7 bases. The CDR3 loop reads CASSQVPGAGSGELFF. CDR3 coding DNA: TGTGCCAGCAGCCAAGTCCCAGGAGCGGGGAGCGGGGAGCTGTTTTTT.

The V gene is TRBV5-4, the J gene TRBJ2-1; TRBD2 might be the D (6 bases). The CDR3 totals 14 residues. Trimming cost V 6 bases and J 5 bases, with 15 bases left between them. Per germline, CDR1 SGHNT and CDR2 YYREEE (reference sequence). CDR3 nucleotide sequence: TGTGCCAGCACCGAAGCGGGTACTAACAATGAGCAGTTCTTC. It encodes CASTEAGTNNEQFF.

The V gene is TRBV19, the J gene TRBJ2-3, with a possible D match to TRBD2 (5 bases). Germline values: CDR1 LNHDA, CDR2 SQIVND (reference sequence). The V end lost 1 base, the J end lost 3 bases, and 14 bases lay between the germline ends. The CDR3 has 16 residues. CDR3: CASSIVAGRGTDTQYF. CDR3 DNA: TGTGCCAGTAGTATAGTCGCGGGTAGAGGTACAGATACGCAGTATTTT.

V is TRBV3-1 (or the pseudogene TRBV3-2) and J is TRBJ2-5, with D possibly matching TRBD2 (6 bases). The CDR3 has 11 residues. Trimming shortened V by 1 base and J by 12 bases, and 9 bases separated the two germline ends. Germline CDR1 is LGHDT and CDR2 is YNNKEL (reference sequence). CDR3 residues: CASSQGGEEYF. The CDR3 nucleotides read TGTGCCAGCAGCCAAGGAGGGGAGGAGTACTTC.

V gene TRBV4-3 combines with J gene TRBJ2-1; D possibly matches TRBD1 or TRBD2 (5 bases each). Trimming pared 0 bases from V and 2 bases from J, leaving 17 bases between. The CDR3 length is 18 residues. CDR1 and CDR2 from the germline V gene are LGHNA and YSLEER. CDR3 nucleotide sequence: TGCGCCAGCAGCCAAGAAGTTAGCAGGGACCGTACCTACAATGAGCAGTTCTTC. It specifies CASSQEVSRDRTYNEQFF.

The chain joins TRBV3-1 (or the pseudogene TRBV3-2) to TRBJ2-3; no clear D. Looked up from germline, CDR1 is LGHDT and CDR2 is YNNKEL (reference sequence). This CDR3 contains 10 residues. V was clipped by 6 bases and J by 7 bases, with 5 bases between them. The CDR3 here is CASSGYTQYF. CDR3 coding DNA: TGTGCCAGCAGTGGGTATACGCAGTATTTT.

The gene calls are TRBV5-8 and TRBJ1-2; D remains unclear. With 2 bases removed from V and 2 bases from J, the gap between germline ends came to 10 bases. The CDR3 runs to 14 residues. Germline assignment: CDR1 SGHTS and CDR2 YDEGEE. The CDR3 protein is CASSLDSGNYGYTF. CDR3 nucleotides: TGTGCCAGCAGCTTAGACTCGGGGAACTATGGCTACACCTTC.

This clone was counted between two and nine times. The CDR3 nucleotides are TGTGCCAGCAGTGACGGACGGTCCTATGGCTACACCTTC. It encodes CASSDGRSYGYTF. The J gene is TRBJ1-2, the V gene TRBV6-1; D call uncertain. Between the trimmed V and J ends, which lost 3 bases and 4 bases, there was a span of 9 bases. The CDR3 consists of 13 residues. Germline CDR1 is MNHNS and CDR2 is SASEGT.

The chain recombines TRBV27 with TRBJ2-2; 8 bases map to TRBD2. With 4 bases clipped from V and 5 bases from J, the junction kept 6 bases outside the gene matches. Germline assignment: CDR1 MNHEY and CDR2 SMNVEV (reference sequence). The CDR3 contains 15 residues. CDR3 nucleotide sequence: TGTGCCAGCAGTTATTACGGGGGGGGAACCGGGGAGCTGTTTTTT. Its translation: CASSYYGGGTGELFF.

This rearrangement joins TRBV4-3 to TRBJ1-2, with D perhaps TRBD1 (5 bases). Germline loops: CDR1 LGHNA, CDR2 YSLEER. The CDR3 spans 13 residues. V was pared by 0 bases and J by 4 bases, with 6 bases between. CDR3 coding DNA: TGCGCCAGCAGCCAAGAAACAGGCTATGGCTACACCTTC. This codes for CASSQETGYGYTF.

As regards this clone: This CDR3 is also generated by other DNA sequences in the sample. The chain recombines TRBV5-1 with TRBJ1-2; 7 bases line up with TRBD1. Germline loops: CDR1 SGHRS, CDR2 YFSETQ. The CDR3 totals 14 residues. V was clipped by 0 bases and J by 3 bases; unmatched bases: 2. CDR3 bases: TGCGCCAGCAGCTTGGGCCAGGGGGACTATGGCTACACCTTC. It yields the protein CASSLGQGDYGYTF.

The rearrangement joins TRBV18 to TRBJ2-7; 9 nucleotides match TRBD1. The trim removed 3 bases at V and 2 bases at J, leaving 2 bases unmatched. This CDR3 has 14 residues. The germline V gene has CDR1 KGHSH and CDR2 LQKENI. CDR3 DNA sequence: TGTGCCAGCTCACCGGACAGGGGACCCTACGAGCAGTACTTC. It yields the protein CASSPDRGPYEQYF.

V usage is TRBV4-1 and J usage is TRBJ2-5; D is unresolved. The CDR3 is made up of 15 amino acids. Per germline, CDR1 MGHRA and CDR2 YSYEKL. V was shortened by 1 base and J by 1 base, with 10 bases between the two germline ends. CDR3 protein: CASSQGSRFQETQYF. The CDR3 DNA sequence: TGCGCCAGCAGCCAAGGGAGTCGTTTCCAAGAGACCCAGTACTTC.

The J gene is TRBJ1-2, the V gene TRBV25-1; 9 bases fit TRBD1. Germline V gene sequence: CDR1 MGHDK, CDR2 SYGVNS. The CDR3 extends over 15 amino acids. V gave up 5 bases and J gave up 6 bases; unmatched junction bases: 10. CDR3 in amino acids: CASSRISGTGNGYTF. The CDR3 DNA reads TGTGCCAGCAGTCGAATCTCCGGGACAGGGAATGGCTACACCTTC.

The chain joins TRBV18 to TRBJ1-2; 10 positions agree with TRBD1. CDR1 and CDR2 (germline): KGHSH, LQKENI. The CDR3 contains 16 residues. Germline trimming cut 2 bases from V and 2 bases from J; bases unmatched to any gene: 5. CDR3 region: CASSPVLGQGNYGYTF. CDR3 DNA sequence: TGTGCCAGCTCACCAGTCCTGGGACAGGGGAACTATGGCTACACCTTC.

V and J are TRBV18 and TRBJ1-2, with D tentatively TRBD1 (5 bases). V was clipped by 1 base and J by 6 bases, with 21 bases between them. This CDR3 is 17 amino acids long. Germline V lookup: CDR1 KGHSH, CDR2 LQKENI. For the CDR3, the DNA is TGTGCCAGCTCACCACGAGAAATCTGGCAGGGCGGGCATGGCTACACCTTC. The encoded protein is CASSPREIWQGGHGYTF.

V gene TRBV10-3 combines with J gene TRBJ2-1; 12 bases are a match to TRBD2. This CDR3 comprises 15 residues. J lost 1 base, V lost 6 bases, and 1 base had no gene match. The germline V gene has CDR1 ENHRY and CDR2 SYGVKD. CDR3 bases: TGTGCCATCAGGACTAGCGGGGGATCCTACAATGAGCAGTTCTTC. As protein: CAIRTSGGSYNEQFF.

J is TRBJ1-2 and V is TRBV27; D gene ambiguous. V lost 2 bases and J lost 5, with 18 bases in between. The CDR3 has 16 residues. CDR1 is MNHEY, CDR2 SMNVEV, per germline (reference sequence). For the CDR3, the DNA is TGTGCCAGCAGTTTAGCAGCCCCACCGGGAGGTTATGGCTACACCTTC. This sequence encodes CASSLAAPPGGYGYTF.

This clone was recorded once. The rearrangement joins TRBV27 to TRBJ1-1, with TRBD1 as a possible D gene (6 bases). The CDR3 spans 15 residues. Looked up from germline, CDR1 is MNHEY and CDR2 is SMNVEV (reference sequence). V lost 6 bases to trimming and J lost 7 bases, with 21 bases between them. As DNA, the CDR3 is TGTGCCAGCAGACGCCGCGGAGGGGGAACACTTGAAGCTTTCTTT. Translating gives CASRRRGGGTLEAFF.

The CDR3 sequence: CASRLLSGTTRKAFF. CDR3 sequence (DNA): TGTGCCAGCAGACTTCTTTCCGGGACCACAAGGAAAGCTTTCTTT. The rearrangement uses TRBV11-1 and TRBJ1-1; possibly TRBD1 for D (5 bases). V was trimmed by 6 bases and J by 9 bases, leaving 23 bases between them. Germline-derived CDR1 and CDR2 are SGHAT and FQDESV (reference sequence). This CDR3 contains 15 residues. Full variable domain (missing parts from reference TRBV11-1 and TRBJ1-1): EAEVAQSPRYKITEKSQAVAFWCDPISGHATLYWYRQILGQGPELLVQFQDESVVDDSQLPKDRFSAERLKGVDSTLKIQPAELGDSAMYLCASRLLSGTTRKAFFGQGTRLTVV.